These 21 T cell receptor beta chains originate from one sample sequenced in a study of radiotherapy plus CTLA-4 blockade in lung cancer. The protocol was immunoSEQ multiplex PCR, while the TCRdb copy is restricted to in-frame clones and leaves out a portion. The table has about 80,000 clones, 78% seen once. The sample was peripheral blood, taken from a patient treated with radiotherapy plus ipilimumab. The receptors shown here come from a human donor with non-small cell lung cancer whose response to radiotherapy plus ipilimumab could not be evaluated. Some clones in this sample may be carry-over from other donors' samples.

This clone has a handful of counts. Different DNA sequences within this sample yield the same CDR3. The J gene is TRBJ2-3, the V gene TRBV5-1, with 8 bases matching TRBD1. Germline V gene data show CDR1 as SGHRS and CDR2 as YFSETQ. This CDR3 region has 14 residues. With 3 bases clipped from V and 6 bases from J, the junction kept 6 bases outside the gene matches. In DNA, the CDR3 is TGCGCCAGCAGCTGGGGGACAGGTGCTGATACGCAGTATTTT. It specifies CASSWGTGADTQYF.

CDR3 sequence reads: CASSTRTGGLYGYTF. Here the CDR3 DNA reads TGTGCCAGCAGTACTCGGACAGGTGGCCTCTATGGCTACACCTTC. The gene calls are TRBV27 and TRBJ1-2; 7 bases line up with TRBD1. CDR1 and CDR2 from the germline V gene are MNHEY and SMNVEV (reference sequence). V lost 5 bases to trimming and J lost 4 bases; unmatched junction nucleotides: 10. CDR3 length: 15 residues.

V is TRBV5-1 and J is TRBJ2-3; D possibly corresponds to TRBD1 (6 bases). This CDR3 contains 15 residues. Trimming took 5 bases from V and 3 from J, leaving 16 bases between them. In germline, CDR1 is SGHRS, CDR2 YFSETQ. CDR3 DNA sequence: TGCGCCAGCAGTATCGATGGGACACGGACAGATACGCAGTATTTT. Its translation is CASSIDGTRTDTQYF.

The gene calls are TRBV4-1 and TRBJ2-5; TRBD1 is a possible D gene (5 bases). Deletions cut 0 bases from V and 0 bases from J, with 8 bases between. This CDR3 region has 15 residues. CDR1 MGHRA and CDR2 YSYEKL come from the germline V gene. CDR3 sequence (DNA): TGCGCCAGCAGCCAAGATGAGACAGACCAAGAGACCCAGTACTTC. Translation gives CASSQDETDQETQYF.

V is TRBV2 and J is TRBJ1-2; tentatively, D is TRBD1 (5 bases). Germline loops: CDR1 SNHLY, CDR2 FYNNEI. The CDR3 has 13 residues. The V and J ends lost 6 bases and 8 bases respectively, with 16 bases between them. This CDR3 is CASRTEGRGGYTF. DNA of the CDR3: TGTGCCAGCAGAACCGAAGGGAGGGGCGGCTACACCTTC. The whole variable domain, filled in from reference TRBV2 and TRBJ1-2, reads EPEVTQTPSHQVTQMGQEVILRCVPISNHLYFYWYRQILGQKVEFLVSFYNNEISEKSEIFDDQFSVERPDGSNFTLKIRSTKLEDSAMYFCASRTEGRGGYTFGSGTRLTVV.

The chain links TRBV29-1 to TRBJ1-4; no definite D call. The CDR3 totals 13 residues. V was clipped by 1 base and J by 3 bases, with 6 bases between them. CDR1 is SQVTM and CDR2 is ANQGSEA in the germline V gene. The CDR3 bases are TGCAGCGTTGAAGCCCAGGCTAATGAAAAACTGTTTTTT. This gives the protein CSVEAQANEKLFF.

The V and J genes are TRBV19 and TRBJ2-7; TRBD2 matches 9 bases. The ends lost 4 bases at V and 2 bases at J; junction bases unmatched: 6. There are 15 residues in the CDR3. Germline assignment: CDR1 LNHDA and CDR2 SQIVND (reference sequence). For the CDR3, the DNA is TGTGCCAGTAGTAGTCCTAGCGGGGCTACCTACGAGCAGTACTTC. Amino acids: CASSSPSGATYEQYF.

This clone was counted between two and nine times. One junction end disagrees with the germline gene, perhaps due to a read error. V gene TRBV28 combines with J gene TRBJ1-4, with 7 positions matching TRBD1. The germline V gene encodes CDR1 MDHEN and CDR2 SYDVKM. This CDR3 has 13 amino acids. CDR3 loop: CASSSGGTVSQGF. In DNA, the CDR3 is TGTGCCAGCAGTTCTGGGGGGACAGTGAGCCAAGGTTTT.

This chain links TRBV4-1 with TRBJ1-5; D unresolved. V lost 1 base, J lost 4 bases, and 8 bases lay in between. The CDR3 runs 14 residues. From germline, CDR1 is MGHRA and CDR2 YSYEKL. For the CDR3, the DNA is TGCGCCAGCAGCCAAGGACGGGGAAATCAGCCCCAGCATTTT. This translates into CASSQGRGNQPQHF.

This clone was detected a few times. The CDR3 DNA reads as TGTGCCAGTAGGAACAGGGAAGGAGGCACTGAAGCTTTCTTT. Protein: CASRNREGGTEAFF. J is TRBJ1-1 and V is TRBV19; D is perhaps TRBD1 (6 bases). Germline CDR1 is LNHDA and CDR2 is SQIVND (reference sequence). The V end was cut by 6 bases, the J end by 4 bases, with 15 bases between. The CDR3 has 14 amino acids.

This clone occurred a few times. The chain combines TRBV28 with TRBJ1-1; TRBD1 is a possible D gene (6 bases). The CDR3 spans 14 residues. With 3 bases removed from V and 4 bases from J, the gap between germline ends came to 12 bases. The germline V gene has CDR1 MDHEN and CDR2 SYDVKM. CDR3 sequence reads: CASSLGVGGTEAFF. CDR3 coding DNA: TGTGCCAGCAGTTTGGGGGTAGGGGGCACTGAAGCTTTCTTT. The variable domain in full, with the rest retrieved from reference TRBV28 and TRBJ1-1, is DVKVTQSSRYLVKRTGEKVFLECVQDMDHENMFWYRQDPGLGLRLIYFSYDVKMKEKGDIPEGYSVSREKKERFSLILESASTNQTSMYLCASSLGVGGTEAFFGQGTRLTVV.

The chain carries TRBV18 and TRBJ2-3; 7 positions agree with TRBD1. The germline V gene has CDR1 KGHSH and CDR2 LQKENI. J gave up 6 bases and V 4 bases, and 7 bases lay outside the gene matches. The CDR3 loop spans 14 amino acids. The CDR3 DNA reads as TGTGCCAGCTCACGTATTATGACAGGGGATACGCAGTATTTT. It encodes CASSRIMTGDTQYF.

The chain is built from TRBV7-9 and TRBJ1-2; TRBD1 matches 10 bases. The V segment lost 5 bases and the J segment 3 bases; nucleotides outside the gene matches: 6. The CDR3 is 15 amino acids. Germline CDR1 SEHNR, CDR2 FQNEAQ (reference sequence). CDR3 residues: CASSPSTGGHYGYTF. CDR3 DNA sequence: TGTGCCAGCAGCCCCTCGACAGGGGGCCACTATGGCTACACCTTC.

V and J are TRBV18 and TRBJ2-4, with 7 bases matching TRBD1. Germline CDR1 and CDR2: KGHSH and LQKENI. Germline trimming cut 6 bases from V and 7 bases from J; bases unmatched to any gene: 18. CDR3 length: 17 amino acids. Here the CDR3 reads CASSIDRVGVARNIQYF. The DNA of the CDR3 is TGTGCCAGCTCTATAGACAGGGTAGGAGTCGCCCGGAACATTCAGTACTTC. Full variable domain (missing parts from reference TRBV18 and TRBJ2-4): NAGVMQNPRHLVRRRGQEARLRCSPMKGHSHVYWYRQLPEEGLKFMVYLQKENIIDESGMPKERFSAEFPKEGPSILRIQQVVRGDSAAYFCASSIDRVGVARNIQYFGAGTRLSVL.

This chain uses TRBV2 with TRBJ2-3; TRBD1 aligns across 9 bases. V gave up 6 bases and J gave up 5 bases; unmatched junction bases: 6. The CDR3 loop spans 14 amino acids. The germline V gene encodes CDR1 SNHLY and CDR2 FYNNEI. The CDR3 nucleotides are TGTGCCAGCAGGGTGGAGGGACAGGGAGATACGCAGTATTTT. Protein: CASRVEGQGDTQYF.

V and J are TRBV19 and TRBJ1-5, with 7 bases lining up with TRBD1. The CDR3 has 13 residues. CDR1 LNHDA and CDR2 SQIVND come from the germline V gene (reference sequence). Germline trimming cut 7 bases from V and 3 bases from J; bases unmatched to any gene: 3. CDR3 DNA: TGTGCCAGTAAAGACAGGGTCAATCAGCCCCAGCATTTT. This gives the protein CASKDRVNQPQHF.

V and J are TRBV28 and TRBJ2-3, with 9 bases that match TRBD1. Germline-derived CDR1 and CDR2 are MDHEN and SYDVKM. The CDR3 extends over 16 amino acids. V was pared by 2 bases and J by 4 bases, with 7 bases of the junction left unmatched. The DNA for the CDR3 is TGTGCCAGCAGTTTACCGGGACAGGGCGAAGCAGATACGCAGTATTTT. Amino acid sequence: CASSLPGQGEADTQYF.

The rearrangement uses TRBV4-3 and TRBJ1-4; 8 bases map to TRBD1. The CDR3 loop spans 16 amino acids. Trimming cost V 1 base and J 3 bases; bases outside gene matches: 4. CDR1 LGHNA and CDR2 YSLEER come from the germline V gene. CDR3 nucleotide sequence: TGCGCCAGCAGCCAAGTATGGGGACAGGCTAATGAAAAACTGTTTTTT. It translates to CASSQVWGQANEKLFF.

The rearrangement joins TRBV5-1 to TRBJ2-3, with D possibly being TRBD1 (5 bases). Trimming removed 3 bases from V and 0 bases from J, with 11 bases in between. The CDR3 consists of 15 residues. Germline CDR1 and CDR2: SGHRS and YFSETQ. The CDR3 sequence: CASSSDRTSTDTQYF. CDR3 in DNA: TGCGCCAGCAGCTCCGACAGAACTAGCACAGATACGCAGTATTTT.

The rearrangement joins TRBV6-5 to TRBJ1-2; 7 bases align to TRBD1. The V gene end was trimmed by 5 bases and the J gene end by 7 bases; junction bases not matched to a gene: 4. Germline CDR1 reads MNHEY; CDR2 reads SVGAGI. CDR3 length: 12 amino acids. CDR3 coding DNA: TGTGCCAGCAGTACAGGGGATTTTGGCTACACCTTC. As protein: CASSTGDFGYTF.

This rearrangement joins TRBV7-2 to TRBJ1-4; 11 nucleotides agree with TRBD1. V lost 5 bases and J lost 7; bases outside the gene matches: 12. Germline values: CDR1 SGHTA, CDR2 FQGNSA. This CDR3 has 17 amino acids. The DNA of the CDR3 is TGTGCCAGCAGCCCAAGGGGACAGGGGGGGATTGGTGAAAAACTGTTTTTT. It yields the protein CASSPRGQGGIGEKLFF.